This T cell receptor (beta chain) comes out of a study of shared clonotypes between healthy human individuals. About the research overall: Plates per donor: three CD4 naive, three CD4 memory, two CD8 naive, one CD8 memory.

As originally analysed: As immunoSEQ supplied junction-only sequences (without quality scores), filtering differed. Method: immunoSEQ multiplex PCR; TCRdb's copy keeps in-frame clones and lacks some. That table furnishes V, J and clone size, whereas the DNA furnished D and trimming. This table has over 2 million clones, about 95% appearing once. About this clone itself: The antigen is not known.

CDR3 length: 12 amino acids. Germline V lookup: CDR1 MNHNY, CDR2 SVGAGI (reference sequence). Trimming removed 2 bases at V and 3 bases at J, with 5 bases between. Study results and limitations: Naive CD4 clonotype sharing across a handful of donors was approximately 5%. Lower generation probabilities were found for non-shared clonotypes than for those shared by all four donors.

CD45RO negativity and positive selection for CCR7 defined naive CD8 cells, a population that excluded terminally differentiated effector memory CD45RA+ cells. This receptor was identified in a man in his late teens or twenties in good health. This rearrangement joins TRBV6-6 to TRBJ2-7, with D hard to call. The material sequenced was naive CD8+ T cells sorted from blood. CDR3 loop: CASSYAYYEQYF. CDR3 nucleotides: TGTGCCAGCAGTTACGCCTACTACGAGCAGTACTTC.